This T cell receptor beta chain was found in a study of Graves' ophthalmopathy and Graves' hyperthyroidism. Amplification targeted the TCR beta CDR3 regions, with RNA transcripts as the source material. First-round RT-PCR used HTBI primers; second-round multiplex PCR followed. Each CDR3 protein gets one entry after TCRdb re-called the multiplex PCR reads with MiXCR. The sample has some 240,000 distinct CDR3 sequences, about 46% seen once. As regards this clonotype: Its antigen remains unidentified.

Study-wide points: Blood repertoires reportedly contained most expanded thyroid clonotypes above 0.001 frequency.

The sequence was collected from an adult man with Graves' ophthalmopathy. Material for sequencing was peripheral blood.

The CDR3 sequence is CASSKEGVRETQYF. The CDR3, as DNA: TGTGCCAGCAGCAAAGAAGGGGTCCGAGAGACCCAGTACTTC. The rearrangement links TRBV9 to TRBJ2-5, with D tentatively TRBD1 (5 bases). Germline V gives CDR1 SGDLS, CDR2 YYNGEE. The CDR3 loop spans 14 amino acids. Trimming took 4 bases from V and 4 from J, leaving 14 bases between them. The whole variable domain, remainder taken from reference TRBV9 and TRBJ2-5, is DSGVTQTPKHLITATGQRVTLRCSPRSGDLSVYWYQQSLDQGLQFLIQYYNGEERAKGNILERFSAQQFPDLHSELNLSSLELGDSALYFCASSKEGVRETQYFGPGTRLLVL.